These 4 T cell receptor beta chains originate from one sample sequenced in a study of blood T cell repertoires in COVID-19. The protocol was immunoSEQ multiplex PCR, while the TCRdb copy is restricted to in-frame clones and leaves out a portion. The sample has around 130,000 clones, 70% to 80% seen once. The sequenced sample consisted of peripheral blood. The receptors were gathered from a human donor in a cohort sampled during active COVID-19.

J is TRBJ2-7 and V is TRBV3-1 (or the pseudogene TRBV3-2), with a possible D match to TRBD2 (6 bases). Germline values: CDR1 LGHDT, CDR2 YNNKEL (reference sequence). Trimming shortened V by 8 bases and J by 0 bases, and 8 bases separated the two germline ends. The CDR3 is 12 residues long. The CDR3 sequence is CASGGDSYEQYF. CDR3 sequence (DNA): TGTGCCAGCGGCGGGGACTCCTACGAGCAGTACTTC.

The V call is TRBV27, the J call TRBJ2-3; 8 bases match TRBD2. The trim removed 2 bases at V and 6 bases at J, leaving 1 base unmatched. This CDR3 spans 13 amino acids. Per germline, CDR1 MNHEY and CDR2 SMNVEV (reference sequence). CDR3 sequence (DNA): TGTGCCAGCAGTTTAGGCGGGAGGGATACGCAGTATTTT. Encoded protein: CASSLGGRDTQYF.

The rearrangement joins TRBV28 to TRBJ2-7; 12 bases align to TRBD2. This CDR3 has 17 amino acids. The germline gives CDR1 MDHEN, CDR2 SYDVKM. V was clipped by 5 bases and J by 3 bases; unmatched bases: 11. CDR3 amino acids: CASSPPPSGRAIYEQYF. In nucleotides, the CDR3 is TGTGCCAGCAGTCCCCCCCCTAGCGGGAGGGCCATCTACGAGCAGTACTTC.

This sequence joins TRBV4-1 and TRBJ2-7; 10 bases fit TRBD2. Per the germline V gene, CDR1 is MGHRA and CDR2 is YSYEKL. The CDR3 is 17 amino acids. J lost 5 bases, V lost 3 bases, and 13 bases had no gene match. The CDR3 DNA follows: TGCGCCAGCAGCCAGAGGCCCGGAGCGGGAGGGTTCCACGAGCAGTACTTC. This encodes CASSQRPGAGGFHEQYF.